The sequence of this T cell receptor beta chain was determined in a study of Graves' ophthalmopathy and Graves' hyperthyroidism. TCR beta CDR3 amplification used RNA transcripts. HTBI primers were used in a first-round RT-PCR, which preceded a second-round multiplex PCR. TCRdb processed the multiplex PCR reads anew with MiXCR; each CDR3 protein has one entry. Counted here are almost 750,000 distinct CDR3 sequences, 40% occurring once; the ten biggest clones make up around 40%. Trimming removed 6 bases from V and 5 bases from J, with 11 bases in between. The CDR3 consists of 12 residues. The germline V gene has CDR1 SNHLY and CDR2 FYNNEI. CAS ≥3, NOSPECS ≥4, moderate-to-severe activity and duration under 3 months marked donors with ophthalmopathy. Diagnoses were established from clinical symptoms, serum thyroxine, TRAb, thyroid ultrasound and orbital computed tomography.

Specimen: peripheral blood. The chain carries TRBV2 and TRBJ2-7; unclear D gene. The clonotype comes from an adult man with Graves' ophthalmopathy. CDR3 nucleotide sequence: TGTGCCAGCAGCCAAGTCAGCCACGAGCAGTACTTC. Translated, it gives CASSQVSHEQYF.